The rows below give T cell receptor beta chains drawn from one sample of a study of blood T cell repertoires in COVID-19. The method was immunoSEQ multiplex PCR; TCRdb's version includes in-frame clones alone and lacks a portion of them. This sample yields a few hundred thousand clones, of which 80% to 90% are seen a single time; over 4% belongs to the top ten. Sequencing input: PBMCs or T cells enriched from blood (not recorded which). The receptors here all came from a man between 25 and 39 years old with acute COVID-19. The CDR3 runs from the conserved cysteine through the conserved F or W. A D gene is named only where the DNA matches it firmly. Size values are once, few and many counts, or a class for expanded clones, and some rows have none.

V	J	D	size	CDR3	DNA
TRBV19	TRBJ2-3	.	.	CASSIPGGADTQYF	TGTGCCAGTAGTATACCCGGCGGGGCTGATACGCAGTATTTT
TRBV24-1	TRBJ2-5	.	.	CATSDPRRAGETQYF	TGTGCCACCAGTGATCCCAGGAGGGCCGGGGAGACCCAGTACTTC
TRBV27	TRBJ1-6	TRBD1	.	CASTLGQGLHSPLHF	TGTGCCAGCACCCTTGGACAGGGTCTTCATTCACCCCTCCACTTT
TRBV7-8	TRBJ1-2	.	.	CASSFEGQRHGYTF	TGTGCCAGCAGCTTCGAAGGACAGAGGCATGGCTACACCTTC
TRBV5-5	TRBJ1-5	.	few	CASSQVLSSNQPQHF	TGTGCCAGCAGCCAGGTCCTTTCAAGCAATCAGCCCCAGCATTTT
TRBV9	TRBJ2-6	.	.	CASSVGDSGANVLTF	TGTGCCAGCAGCGTAGGAGACTCTGGGGCCAACGTCCTGACTTTC
TRBV2	TRBJ1-3	.	.	CASSGEAFSGNTIYF	TGTGCCAGCAGTGGGGAGGCGTTCTCTGGAAACACCATATATTTT
TRBV5-1	TRBJ1-1	.	.	CASSRLEGNTEAFF	TGCGCCAGCAGTCGCCTTGAGGGAAACACTGAAGCTTTCTTT
TRBV12-5	TRBJ2-3	TRBD1	.	CASGLGQGTDTQYF	TGTGCTAGTGGTTTGGGACAGGGGACAGATACGCAGTATTTT
TRBV2	TRBJ1-4	.	.	CASSEGVVRLFF	TGTGCCAGCAGTGAAGGGGTGGTGCGGCTGTTTTTT
TRBV19	TRBJ1-4	.	.	CASTLTEEKLFF	TGTGCCAGTACTCTGACGGAGGAAAAACTGTTTTTT